These 26 T cell receptor beta chains share one sample of origin, sequenced in a study of CD8+CD57+ T cells in acquired aplastic anemia. Profiling that covered TCR beta VDJ and CDR3 relied on genomic DNA as its template. TCRdb passed the reads through MiXCR, listing each CDR3 protein once. The table lists about 160,000 distinct CDR3 sequences, roughly 43% of them singletons, with approximately 3% in the top ten. All sequencing subjects had displayed CD8+CD57+ cell expansion on flow cytometry. Source material: sorted CD4+, CD8+, or CD8+CD57+ T cells (not recorded which) from PBMCs. The receptors originated from a human donor with aplastic anemia.

This clonotype was found a few times. This chain links TRBV24-1 with TRBJ2-3, with D perhaps given as TRBD1 or TRBD2 (5 bases each). The CDR3 has 17 residues. V was shortened by 0 bases and J by 0 bases, with 12 bases between the two germline ends. Germline V gives CDR1 KGHDR, CDR2 SFDVKD. In DNA, the CDR3 is TGTGCCACCAGTGATTTGCCGGGACGGGCGAGCACAGATACGCAGTATTTT. This sequence encodes CATSDLPGRASTDTQYF.

The chain couples TRBV2 to TRBJ1-1, with a possible D match to TRBD1 (5 bases). From germline, CDR1 is SNHLY and CDR2 FYNNEI. The CDR3 loop spans 14 amino acids. V lost 4 bases, J lost 2 bases, and 11 bases lay in between. The CDR3 DNA follows: TGTGCCAGCAGTGCCTTACAGGCAAACACTGAAGCTTTCTTT. Its translation is CASSALQANTEAFF.

This clonotype has at least ten counts. The rearrangement uses TRBV9 and TRBJ2-3; D call uncertain. The length of the CDR3 is 14 residues. V lost 4 bases and J 3 bases, leaving 12 bases between the germline ends. Germline assignment: CDR1 SGDLS and CDR2 YYNGEE. The CDR3 region has the DNA TGTGCCAGCAGCACCCTATCGCTTACAGATACGCAGTATTTT. Its protein is CASSTLSLTDTQYF.

This clonotype was seen ten or more times. V is TRBV12-3 or TRBV12-4 and J is TRBJ2-3; TRBD2 is a possible D gene (6 bases). CDR3 length equals 14 residues. The germline V and J ends were trimmed by 3 bases and 3 bases, with 10 bases remaining between them. The CDR3 sequence is CASSFRRGTDTQYF. DNA for the CDR3: TGTGCCAGCAGTTTCAGGAGGGGAACAGATACGCAGTATTTT.

The sample holds many counts of this clonotype. The chain recombines TRBV5-1 with TRBJ2-7; 9 nucleotides match TRBD1. The junction had 10 bases not matched to a gene; V was cut back by 6 bases and J by 6 bases. Looked up from germline, CDR1 is SGHRS and CDR2 is YFSETQ. The CDR3 totals 14 residues. CDR3 region: CASKVGQGPGEQYF. For the CDR3, the DNA is TGCGCCAGCAAAGTGGGACAGGGACCCGGCGAGCAGTACTTC.

This clonotype was counted many times. This chain joins TRBV6-1 and TRBJ2-3; D gene unclear. The CDR3 runs to 14 residues. In germline, CDR1 is MNHNS, CDR2 SASEGT. The germline V and J ends were trimmed by 6 bases and 4 bases, with 14 bases remaining between them. Here the CDR3 DNA reads TGTGCCAGCAGCTCCCCGACATTGGCAGATACGCAGTATTTT. Amino acid sequence: CASSSPTLADTQYF.

This clonotype was seen at least ten times. The chain has TRBV5-1 and TRBJ2-3; TRBD2 might be the D (6 bases). This CDR3 spans 15 amino acids. Trimming stripped 0 bases from V and 3 bases from J, with 11 bases between. The V gene's germline CDR1 is SGHRS and CDR2 YFSETQ. The CDR3 region is CASSLAGAATDTQYF. The CDR3 DNA reads TGCGCCAGCAGCTTGGCGGGAGCGGCGACAGATACGCAGTATTTT. Based on the CDR3 plus reference TRBV5-1 and TRBJ2-3, the full variable domain is KAGVTQTPRYLIKTRGQQVTLSCSPISGHRSVSWYQQTPGQGLQFLFEYFSETQRNKGNFPGRFSGRQFSNSRSEMNVSTLELGDSALYLCASSLAGAATDTQYFGPGTRLTVL.

Many counts were recorded for this clonotype. V usage is TRBV5-4 and J usage is TRBJ2-5, with D possibly TRBD2 on 5 matching bases. Per germline, CDR1 SGHNT and CDR2 YYREEE (reference sequence). With 4 bases removed from V and 5 bases from J, the gap between germline ends came to 6 bases. The CDR3 has 11 amino acids. The CDR3 protein is CASSRGETQYF. CDR3 DNA: TGTGCCAGCAGCCGAGGGGAGACCCAGTACTTC.

This clonotype was seen repeatedly, ten times or more. This chain links TRBV5-6 with TRBJ1-4, with D possibly TRBD1 on 6 matching bases. Germline CDR1 is SGHDT and CDR2 is YYEEEE. CDR3 length: 14 residues. V shed 4 bases and J shed 6 bases, with 13 bases lying between them. CDR3 protein: CASSVRGGYEKLFF. The CDR3, as DNA: TGTGCCAGCAGCGTCCGAGGGGGATATGAAAAACTGTTTTTT.

The chain couples TRBV10-3 to TRBJ2-6, with a tentative D call TRBD1 (6 bases). Germline values: CDR1 ENHRY, CDR2 SYGVKD. V gave up 3 bases and J gave up 12 bases, with 15 bases separating them. This CDR3 has 14 residues. CDR3: CAISEGQGRPVLTF. CDR3 in DNA: TGTGCCATCAGTGAAGGGCAGGGGCGCCCCGTCCTGACTTTC.

With respect to this clonotype: This may come from a read error, since a much larger clone is one base off. V gene TRBV9 combines with J gene TRBJ2-2; the D gene could be TRBD1 or TRBD2 (5 bases each). Germline V gives CDR1 SGDLS, CDR2 YYNGEE. There are 16 residues in the CDR3. V was cut by 0 bases and J by 6 bases, with 15 bases left in between. In DNA form, the CDR3 reads TGTGCCAGCAGCGTAGTTATGGGACGGGGTTCCGGGGAGCTGTTTTTT. Protein product: CASSVVMGRGSGELFF.

The V call is TRBV30, the J call TRBJ2-5; 11 bases agree with TRBD2. The CDR3 has 14 residues. Losses at the gene ends were 4 bases for V and 3 bases for J; bases not matched to a gene: 4. In germline, CDR1 is GTSNPN, CDR2 SVGIG (reference sequence). The CDR3 spells CAWITSGGKETQYF. Written as DNA, the CDR3 is TGTGCCTGGATTACTAGCGGGGGAAAAGAGACCCAGTACTTC.

The chain couples TRBV29-1 to TRBJ1-1; D gene unclear. Trimming left V 6 bases short and J 0 bases short, with 11 bases between. Per germline, CDR1 SQVTM and CDR2 ANQGSEA. The CDR3 extends over 13 amino acids. CDR3 sequence reads: CSVHPELNTEAFF. The CDR3 nucleotides are TGCAGCGTCCACCCCGAGTTGAACACTGAAGCTTTCTTT.

This clonotype was seen only a few times. The gene calls are TRBV7-3 and TRBJ1-2, with D unclear. Germline V gene lookup returns CDR1 SGHTA and CDR2 FQGTGA. Trimming pared 2 bases from V and 0 bases from J, leaving 4 bases between. The CDR3 contains 13 residues. The DNA of the CDR3 is TGTGCCAGCAGCTTATGTGCTAACTATGGCTACACCTTC. Protein product: CASSLCANYGYTF.

The chain has TRBV27 and TRBJ1-2; possibly TRBD1 for D (6 bases). The V and J ends lost 8 bases and 0 bases respectively, with 10 bases between them. CDR3 length: 13 residues. Germline CDR1 and CDR2: MNHEY and SMNVEV (reference sequence). CDR3 sequence (DNA): TGTGCCAGCCGTAGACAGGCTAACTATGGCTACACCTTC. This gives the protein CASRRQANYGYTF.

In its sample, this clonotype was seen many times. The rearrangement links TRBV5-1 to TRBJ2-3, with D possibly matching TRBD1 (6 bases). Trimming pared 0 bases from V and 0 bases from J, leaving 11 bases between. The length of the CDR3 is 16 residues. Germline values: CDR1 SGHRS, CDR2 YFSETQ. This chain's CDR3 is CASSLVRDTSTDTQYF. CDR3 bases: TGCGCCAGCAGCTTGGTTCGGGACACAAGCACAGATACGCAGTATTTT.

As regards this clonotype: At one boundary the junction diverges from the germline segment, which might be a read error. This rearrangement joins TRBV6-5 to TRBJ1-5; weak D call: TRBD1 (5 bases). This CDR3 comprises 15 residues. Germline values: CDR1 MNHEY, CDR2 SVGAGI. The CDR3 DNA is TGTGCCATCAGTTCCTCGGGCACGGGGGTTCAGCCCCAGCATTTT. Translation: CAISSSGTGVQPQHF.

About this clonotype itself: One end of the junction varies from germline; a read error may be responsible. V gene TRBV2 combines with J gene TRBJ1-1; D possibly corresponds to TRBD1 (5 bases). This CDR3 is built from 13 residues. The germline CDR1 and CDR2 sequences are SNHLY and FYNNEI. This chain's CDR3 is CASIWDQNTEAFF. The CDR3 coding sequence is TGTGCCAGCATTTGGGACCAGAACACTGAAGCCTTCTTT. The variable domain in full, with the rest retrieved from reference TRBV2 and TRBJ1-1, is EPEVTQTPSHQVTQMGQEVILRCVPISNHLYFYWYRQILGQKVEFLVSFYNNEISEKSEIFDDQFSVERPDGSNFTLKIRSTKLEDSAMYFCASIWDQNTEAFFGQGTRLTVV.

The chain recombines TRBV19 with TRBJ2-7; 11 bases agree with TRBD2. The CDR3 contains 15 residues. Trimming removed 1 base from V and 2 bases from J; junction bases left unmatched: 1. In germline, CDR1 is LNHDA, CDR2 SQIVND (reference sequence). This chain's CDR3 is CASSIGLAGTYEQYF. The DNA of the CDR3 is TGTGCCAGTAGTATAGGACTAGCGGGGACCTACGAGCAGTACTTC.

This clonotype was seen repeatedly, ten times or more. The chain employs TRBV11-2 and TRBJ1-6; D unresolved. Germline V gene lookup returns CDR1 SGHAT and CDR2 FQNNGV. V was trimmed by 0 bases and J by 7 bases, leaving 10 bases between them. The CDR3 contains 15 residues. The CDR3 sequence: CASSLDGLLNSPLHF. The DNA for the CDR3 is TGTGCCAGCAGCTTAGATGGTCTTTTGAATTCACCCCTCCACTTT.

This clonotype showed up many times. CDR3 protein: CSAKPMTGGYGYTF. The CDR3 bases are TGCAGTGCTAAACCGATGACAGGGGGCTATGGCTACACCTTC. V and J are TRBV20-1 and TRBJ1-2; 9 bases fit TRBD1. The CDR3 is 14 residues long. Losses at the gene ends were 4 bases for V and 4 bases for J; bases not matched to a gene: 7. Germline loops: CDR1 DFQATT, CDR2 SNEGSKA (reference sequence).

In its sample, this clonotype was seen many times. The chain carries TRBV4-1 and TRBJ2-7, with D possibly TRBD1 on 6 matching bases. This CDR3 region has 19 residues. Germline assignment: CDR1 MGHRA and CDR2 YSYEKL. Trimming stripped 0 bases from V and 2 bases from J, with 23 bases between. The CDR3 loop reads CASSQEGGGNRASPYEQYF. CDR3 nucleotides: TGCGCCAGCAGCCAAGAGGGTGGGGGTAACAGGGCTTCACCCTACGAGCAGTACTTC.

This clonotype was observed at least ten times. CDR3 protein: CASRRFGTSGSHADTQYF. CDR3 in DNA: TGTGCCAGCAGGAGGTTTGGGACTAGCGGGAGTCACGCAGATACGCAGTATTTT. The rearrangement uses TRBV7-2 and TRBJ2-3, with TRBD2 identical over 14 bases. The junction had 12 bases not matched to a gene; V was cut back by 6 bases and J by 4 bases. CDR3 length equals 18 residues. Germline lookup yields CDR1 SGHTA and CDR2 FQGNSA.

The V gene is TRBV19, the J gene TRBJ1-6, with D possibly being TRBD1 (6 bases). V lost 3 bases and J 7 bases, leaving 13 bases between the germline ends. The CDR3 has 15 amino acids. The germline gives CDR1 LNHDA, CDR2 SQIVND (reference sequence). The CDR3 DNA reads TGTGCCAGTAGTATCGGACAGTCGGAAAATTCACCCCTCCACTTT. Protein product: CASSIGQSENSPLHF.

This sequence joins TRBV6-1 and TRBJ1-5; perhaps TRBD1 as D (5 bases). V lost 5 bases and J 3 bases, leaving 11 bases between the germline ends. CDR1 and CDR2 from the germline V gene are MNHNS and SASEGT. The CDR3 totals 14 residues. The CDR3 DNA reads as TGTGCCAGCAGTCGGGGCTCGAACAATCAGCCCCAGCATTTT. Encoded protein: CASSRGSNNQPQHF.

V is TRBV29-1 and J is TRBJ1-4, with 10 bases fitting TRBD1. V gave up 5 bases and J gave up 7 bases; unmatched junction bases: 4. Looked up from germline, CDR1 is SQVTM and CDR2 is ANQGSEA. The length of the CDR3 is 13 residues. Here the CDR3 reads CSVSGQGSEKLFF. In DNA form, the CDR3 reads TGCAGCGTTTCGGGACAGGGGTCTGAAAAACTGTTTTTT.